This paragraph covers one T cell receptor beta chain sequence. Germline and junction disagree at one end, which may indicate a read error. RNA transcripts served as the template for amplifying TCR beta CDR3 regions. The HTBI primer set drove a first-round RT-PCR of the TCR CDR3. TCRdb processed the multiplex PCR reads anew with MiXCR; each CDR3 protein has one entry. The sample yields some 510,000 distinct CDR3 sequences, 46% seen once. These data originate in a study of T cells in Graves' hyperthyroidism and ophthalmopathy. In patients aged 18 to 65, hyperthyroidism was newly diagnosed, with duration under 2 months. The CDR3 is 15 amino acids. CDR1 and CDR2 (germline): SEHNR, FQNEAQ (reference sequence).

This TCR was recovered from a woman younger than 30 with Graves' hyperthyroidism. The sample was peripheral blood or thyroid tissue (not recorded which). The rearrangement links TRBV7-9 to TRBJ2-5; 10 bases agree with TRBD1. The CDR3: CASSLGQGAGEAQYF. CDR3 DNA: TGTGCCAGCAGCTTAGGACAGGGGGCAGGAGAGGCCCAGTACTTC.